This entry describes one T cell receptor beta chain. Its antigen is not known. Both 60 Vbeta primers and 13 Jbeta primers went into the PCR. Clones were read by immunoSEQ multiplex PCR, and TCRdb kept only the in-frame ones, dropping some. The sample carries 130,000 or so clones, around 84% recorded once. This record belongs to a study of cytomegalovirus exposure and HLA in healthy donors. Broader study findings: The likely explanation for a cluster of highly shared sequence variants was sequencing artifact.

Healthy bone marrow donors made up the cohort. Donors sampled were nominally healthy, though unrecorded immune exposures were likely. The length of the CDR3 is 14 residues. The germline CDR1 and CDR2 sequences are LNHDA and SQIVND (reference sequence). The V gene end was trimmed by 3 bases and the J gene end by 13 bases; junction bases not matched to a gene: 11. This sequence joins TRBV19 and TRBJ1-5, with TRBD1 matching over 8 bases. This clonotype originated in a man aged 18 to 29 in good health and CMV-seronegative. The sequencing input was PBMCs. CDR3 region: CASSITSGGGEQHF. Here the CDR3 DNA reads TGTGCCAGTAGTATCACGTCAGGGGGCGGTGAGCAGCATTTT.